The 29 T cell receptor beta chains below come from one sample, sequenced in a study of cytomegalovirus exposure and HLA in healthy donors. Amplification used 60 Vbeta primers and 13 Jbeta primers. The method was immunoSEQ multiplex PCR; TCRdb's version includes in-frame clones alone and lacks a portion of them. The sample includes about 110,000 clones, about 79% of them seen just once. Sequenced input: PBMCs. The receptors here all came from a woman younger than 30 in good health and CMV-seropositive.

CDR3 loop: CASSYSRGRGETQYF. Written as DNA, the CDR3 is TGTGCCAGCAGTTACTCTCGAGGCAGGGGAGAGACCCAGTACTTC. The chain is built from TRBV6-5 and TRBJ2-5, with D perhaps TRBD1 (6 bases). Germline-derived CDR1 and CDR2 are MNHEY and SVGAGI. This CDR3 is 15 amino acids long. The V and J ends lost 0 bases and 4 bases respectively, with 12 bases between them.

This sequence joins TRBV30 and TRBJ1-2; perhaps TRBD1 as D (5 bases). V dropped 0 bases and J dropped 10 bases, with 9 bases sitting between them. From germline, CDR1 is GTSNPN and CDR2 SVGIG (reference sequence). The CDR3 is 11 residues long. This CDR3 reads CAWSVKTVYTF. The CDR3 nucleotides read TGTGCCTGGAGTGTAAAGACAGTCTACACCTTC.

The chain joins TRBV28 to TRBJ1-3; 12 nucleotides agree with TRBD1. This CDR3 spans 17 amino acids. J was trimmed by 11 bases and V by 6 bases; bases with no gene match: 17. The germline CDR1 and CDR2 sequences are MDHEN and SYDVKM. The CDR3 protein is CASSPGQGAKWGFAIYF. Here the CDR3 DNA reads TGTGCCAGCAGCCCGGGACAGGGGGCGAAATGGGGGTTCGCCATATATTTT.

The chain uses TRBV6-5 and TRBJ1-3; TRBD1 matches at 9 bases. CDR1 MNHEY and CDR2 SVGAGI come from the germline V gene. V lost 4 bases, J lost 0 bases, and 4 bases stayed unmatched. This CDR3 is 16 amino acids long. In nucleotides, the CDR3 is TGTGCCAGCAGTTCCGGGACAGGGCTCTCTGGAAACACCATATATTTT. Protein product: CASSSGTGLSGNTIYF.

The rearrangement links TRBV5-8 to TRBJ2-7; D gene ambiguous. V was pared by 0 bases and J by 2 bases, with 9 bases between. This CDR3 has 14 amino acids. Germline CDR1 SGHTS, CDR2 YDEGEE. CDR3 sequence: CASSLGDTAYEQYF. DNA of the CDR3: TGTGCCAGCAGCTTGGGCGACACCGCCTACGAGCAGTACTTC.

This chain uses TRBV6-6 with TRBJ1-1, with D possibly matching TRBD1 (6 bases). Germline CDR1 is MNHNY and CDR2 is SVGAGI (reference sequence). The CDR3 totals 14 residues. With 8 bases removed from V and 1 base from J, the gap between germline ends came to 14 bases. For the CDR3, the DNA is TGTGCCAGCTTTAGGGACATCGCGAACACTGAAGCTTTCTTT. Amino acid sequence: CASFRDIANTEAFF.

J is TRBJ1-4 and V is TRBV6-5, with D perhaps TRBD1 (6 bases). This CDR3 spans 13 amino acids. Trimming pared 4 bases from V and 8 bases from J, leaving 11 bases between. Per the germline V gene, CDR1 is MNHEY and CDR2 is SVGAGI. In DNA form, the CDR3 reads TGTGCCAGCAGTTGGACAGTTCAAGAAAAACTGTTTTTT. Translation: CASSWTVQEKLFF.

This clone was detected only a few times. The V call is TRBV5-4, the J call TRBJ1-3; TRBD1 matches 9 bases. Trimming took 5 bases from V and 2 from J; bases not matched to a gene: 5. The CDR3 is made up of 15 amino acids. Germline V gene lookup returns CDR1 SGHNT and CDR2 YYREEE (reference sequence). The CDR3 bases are TGTGCCAGCAGGCAACAGGGGGCGCCTGGAAACACCATATATTTT. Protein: CASRQQGAPGNTIYF.

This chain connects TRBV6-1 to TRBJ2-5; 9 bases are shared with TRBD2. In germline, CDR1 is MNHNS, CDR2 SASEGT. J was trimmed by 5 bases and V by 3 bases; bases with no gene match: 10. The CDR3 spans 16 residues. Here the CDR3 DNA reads TGTGCCAGCAGTGATATAGCGGGAGAGGTGGGGGAGACCCAGTACTTC. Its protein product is CASSDIAGEVGETQYF.

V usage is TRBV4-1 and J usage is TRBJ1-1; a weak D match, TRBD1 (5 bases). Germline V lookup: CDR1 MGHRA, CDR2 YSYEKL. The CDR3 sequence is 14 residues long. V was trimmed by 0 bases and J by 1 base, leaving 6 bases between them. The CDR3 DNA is TGCGCCAGCAGCCAAGATCAGGGGAACACTGAAGCTTTCTTT. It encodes CASSQDQGNTEAFF.

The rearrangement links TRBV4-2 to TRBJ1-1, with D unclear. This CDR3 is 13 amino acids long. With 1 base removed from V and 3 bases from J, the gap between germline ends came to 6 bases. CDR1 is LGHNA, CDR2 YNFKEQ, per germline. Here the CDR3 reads CASSQVTDTEAFF. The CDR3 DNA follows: TGTGCCAGCAGCCAAGTAACGGACACTGAAGCTTTCTTT.

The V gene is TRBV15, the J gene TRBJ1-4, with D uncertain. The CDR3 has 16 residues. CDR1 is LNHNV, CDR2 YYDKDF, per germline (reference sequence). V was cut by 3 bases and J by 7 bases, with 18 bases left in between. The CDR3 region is CATSSGQRVSSEKLFF. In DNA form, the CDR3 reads TGTGCCACCAGCAGCGGGCAGCGGGTATCGAGTGAAAAACTGTTTTTT.

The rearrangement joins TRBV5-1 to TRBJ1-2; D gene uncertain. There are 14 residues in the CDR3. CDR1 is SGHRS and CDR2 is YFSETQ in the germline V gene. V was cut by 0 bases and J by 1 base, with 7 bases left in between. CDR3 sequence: CASSLDGDNYGYTF. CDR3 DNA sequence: TGCGCCAGCAGCTTGGACGGAGATAACTATGGCTACACCTTC.

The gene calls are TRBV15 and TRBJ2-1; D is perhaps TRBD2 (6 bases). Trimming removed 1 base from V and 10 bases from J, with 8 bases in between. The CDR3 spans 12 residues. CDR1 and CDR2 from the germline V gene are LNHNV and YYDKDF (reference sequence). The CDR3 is CATSRVGGEQFF. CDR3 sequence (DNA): TGTGCCACCAGCAGAGTCGGGGGAGAGCAGTTCTTC. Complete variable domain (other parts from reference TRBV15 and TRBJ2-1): DAMVIQNPRYQVTQFGKPVTLSCSQTLNHNVMYWYQQKSSQAPKLLFHYYDKDFNNEADTPDNFQSRRPNTSFCFLDIRSPGLGDTAMYLCATSRVGGEQFFGPGTRLTVL.

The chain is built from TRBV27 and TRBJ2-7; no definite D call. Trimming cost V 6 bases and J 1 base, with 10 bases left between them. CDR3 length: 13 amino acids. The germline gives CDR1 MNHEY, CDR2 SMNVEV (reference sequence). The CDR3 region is CASRERPSYEQYF. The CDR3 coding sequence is TGTGCCAGCAGGGAGCGTCCATCCTACGAGCAGTACTTC.

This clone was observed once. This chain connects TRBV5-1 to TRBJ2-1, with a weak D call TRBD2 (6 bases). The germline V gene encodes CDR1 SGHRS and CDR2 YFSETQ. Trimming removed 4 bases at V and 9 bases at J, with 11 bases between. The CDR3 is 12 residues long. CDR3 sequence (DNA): TGCGCCAGCAGCCCGGGACTCCTTGAGCAGTTCTTC. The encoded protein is CASSPGLLEQFF.

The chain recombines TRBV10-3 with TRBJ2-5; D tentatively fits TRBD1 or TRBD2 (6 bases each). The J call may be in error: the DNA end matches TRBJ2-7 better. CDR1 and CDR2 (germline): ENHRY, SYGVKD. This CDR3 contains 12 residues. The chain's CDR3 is CAISEGGGEQYF. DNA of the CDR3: TGTGCCATCAGTGAGGGAGGGGGCGAGCAGTACTTC.

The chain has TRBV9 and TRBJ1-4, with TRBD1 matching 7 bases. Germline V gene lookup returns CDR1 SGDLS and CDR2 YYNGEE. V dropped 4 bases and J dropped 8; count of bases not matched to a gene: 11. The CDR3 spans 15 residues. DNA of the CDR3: TGTGCCAGCAGCACTTCGACAGGGCAAGGCGAAAAACTGTTTTTT. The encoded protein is CASSTSTGQGEKLFF. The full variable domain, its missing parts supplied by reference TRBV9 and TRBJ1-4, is DSGVTQTPKHLITATGQRVTLRCSPRSGDLSVYWYQQSLDQGLQFLIQYYNGEERAKGNILERFSAQQFPDLHSELNLSSLELGDSALYFCASSTSTGQGEKLFFGSGTQLSVL.

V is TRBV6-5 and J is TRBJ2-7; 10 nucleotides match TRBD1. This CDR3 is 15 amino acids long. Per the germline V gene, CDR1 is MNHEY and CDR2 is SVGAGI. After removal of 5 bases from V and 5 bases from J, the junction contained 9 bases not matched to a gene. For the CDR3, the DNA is TGTGCCAGCAGTCGCTCAAGACAGGGGGCCCACGAGCAGTACTTC. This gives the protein CASSRSRQGAHEQYF.

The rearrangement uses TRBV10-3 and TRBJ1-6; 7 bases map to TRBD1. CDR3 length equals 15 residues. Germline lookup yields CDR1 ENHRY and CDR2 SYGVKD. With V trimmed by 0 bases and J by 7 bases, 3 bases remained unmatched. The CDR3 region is CAISESLQGNSPLHF. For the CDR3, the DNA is TGTGCCATCAGTGAGTCACTACAGGGGAATTCACCCCTCCACTTT.

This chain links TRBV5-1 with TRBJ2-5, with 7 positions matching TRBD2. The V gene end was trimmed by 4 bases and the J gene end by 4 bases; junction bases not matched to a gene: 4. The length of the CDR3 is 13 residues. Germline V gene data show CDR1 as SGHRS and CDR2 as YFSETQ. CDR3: CASSRGSRETQYF. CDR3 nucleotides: TGCGCCAGCAGCCGCGGGAGTAGAGAGACCCAGTACTTC.

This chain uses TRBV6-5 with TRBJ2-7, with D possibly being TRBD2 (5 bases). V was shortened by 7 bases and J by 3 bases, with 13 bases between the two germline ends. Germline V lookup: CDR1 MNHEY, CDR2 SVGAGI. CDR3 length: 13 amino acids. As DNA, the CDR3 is TGTGCCAGCAAGGACTCCGATGTCTACGAGCAGTACTTC. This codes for CASKDSDVYEQYF.

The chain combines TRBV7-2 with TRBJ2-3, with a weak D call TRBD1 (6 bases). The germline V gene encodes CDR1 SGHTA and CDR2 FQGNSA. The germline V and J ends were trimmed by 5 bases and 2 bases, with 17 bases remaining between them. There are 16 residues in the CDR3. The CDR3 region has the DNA TGTGCCAGCAGCGCGTTGGGGGCAGACTTCACAGATACGCAGTATTTT. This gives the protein CASSALGADFTDTQYF. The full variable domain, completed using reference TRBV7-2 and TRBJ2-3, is GAGVSQSPSNKVTEKGKDVELRCDPISGHTALYWYRQSLGQGLEFLIYFQGNSAPDKSGLPSDRFSAERTGGSVSTLTIQRTQQEDSAVYLCASSALGADFTDTQYFGPGTRLTVL.

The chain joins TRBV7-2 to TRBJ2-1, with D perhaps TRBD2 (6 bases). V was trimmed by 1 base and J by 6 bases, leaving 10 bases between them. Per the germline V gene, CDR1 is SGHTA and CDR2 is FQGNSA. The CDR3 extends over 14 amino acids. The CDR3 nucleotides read TGTGCCAGCAGCTTAGATGGCGGGACCAATGAGCAGTTCTTC. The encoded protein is CASSLDGGTNEQFF.

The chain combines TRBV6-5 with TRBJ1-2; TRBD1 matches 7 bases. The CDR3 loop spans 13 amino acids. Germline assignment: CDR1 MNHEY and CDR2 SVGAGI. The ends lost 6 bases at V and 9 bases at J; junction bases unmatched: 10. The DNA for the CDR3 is TGTGCCAGCAGGGCAGACAGGGCCTACAGCTACACCTTC. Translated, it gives CASRADRAYSYTF.

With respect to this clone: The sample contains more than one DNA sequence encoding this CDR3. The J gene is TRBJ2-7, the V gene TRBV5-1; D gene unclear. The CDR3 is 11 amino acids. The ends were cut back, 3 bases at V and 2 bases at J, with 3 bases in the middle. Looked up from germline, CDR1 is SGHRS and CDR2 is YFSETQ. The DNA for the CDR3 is TGCGCCAGCAGCTCCACCTACGAGCAGTACTTC. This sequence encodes CASSSTYEQYF. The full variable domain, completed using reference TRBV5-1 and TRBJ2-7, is KAGVTQTPRYLIKTRGQQVTLSCSPISGHRSVSWYQQTPGQGLQFLFEYFSETQRNKGNFPGRFSGRQFSNSRSEMNVSTLELGDSALYLCASSSTYEQYFGPGTRLTVT.

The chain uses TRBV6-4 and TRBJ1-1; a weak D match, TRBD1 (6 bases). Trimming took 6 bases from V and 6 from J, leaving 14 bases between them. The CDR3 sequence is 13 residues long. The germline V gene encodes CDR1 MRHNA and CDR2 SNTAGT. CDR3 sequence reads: CASRNSGEPEAFF. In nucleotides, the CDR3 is TGTGCCAGCAGAAACTCAGGGGAGCCTGAAGCTTTCTTT.

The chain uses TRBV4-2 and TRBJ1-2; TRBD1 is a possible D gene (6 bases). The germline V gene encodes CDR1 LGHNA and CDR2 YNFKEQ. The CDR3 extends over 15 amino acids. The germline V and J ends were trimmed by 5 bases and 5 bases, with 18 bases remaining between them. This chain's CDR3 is CASSEPPGDGYGYTF. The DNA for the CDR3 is TGTGCCAGCAGCGAACCCCCAGGGGATGGGTATGGCTACACCTTC.

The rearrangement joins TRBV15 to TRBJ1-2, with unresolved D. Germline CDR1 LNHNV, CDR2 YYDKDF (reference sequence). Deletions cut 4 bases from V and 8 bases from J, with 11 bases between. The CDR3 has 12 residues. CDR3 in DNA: TGTGCCACCAGCACGGAATCGCGGGGCTACACCTTC. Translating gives CATSTESRGYTF.